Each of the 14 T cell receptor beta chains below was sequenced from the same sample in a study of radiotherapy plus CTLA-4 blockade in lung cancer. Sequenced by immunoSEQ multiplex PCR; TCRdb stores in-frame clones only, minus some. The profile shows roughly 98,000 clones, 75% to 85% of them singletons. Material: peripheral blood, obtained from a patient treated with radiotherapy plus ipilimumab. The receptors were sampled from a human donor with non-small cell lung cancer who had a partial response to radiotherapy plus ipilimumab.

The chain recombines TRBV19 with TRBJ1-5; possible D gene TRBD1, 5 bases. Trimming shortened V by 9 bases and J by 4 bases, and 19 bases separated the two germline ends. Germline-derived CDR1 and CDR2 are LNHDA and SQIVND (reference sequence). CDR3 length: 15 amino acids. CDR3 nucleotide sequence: TGTGCCAGCACTGGCTCGGACAAGTTTAATCAGCCCCAGCATTTT. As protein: CASTGSDKFNQPQHF.

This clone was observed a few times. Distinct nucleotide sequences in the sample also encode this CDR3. The CDR3 sequence is CASSLTGGTEAFF. The CDR3 coding sequence is TGCGCCAGCAGCCTGACAGGGGGCACTGAAGCTTTCTTT. The chain recombines TRBV5-1 with TRBJ1-1, with TRBD1 matching 9 bases. The ends lost 4 bases at V and 4 bases at J; junction bases unmatched: 2. CDR1 is SGHRS, CDR2 YFSETQ, per germline. The CDR3 has 13 residues.

The CDR3 DNA sequence: TGTGCCAGCAGCACCTACGGACAGGCTAACTATGGCTACACCTTC. This codes for CASSTYGQANYGYTF. The chain combines TRBV7-2 with TRBJ1-2, with 7 bases lining up with TRBD1. The CDR3 has 15 amino acids. The germline V gene encodes CDR1 SGHTA and CDR2 FQGNSA. Losses at the gene ends were 5 bases for V and 0 bases for J; bases not matched to a gene: 6.

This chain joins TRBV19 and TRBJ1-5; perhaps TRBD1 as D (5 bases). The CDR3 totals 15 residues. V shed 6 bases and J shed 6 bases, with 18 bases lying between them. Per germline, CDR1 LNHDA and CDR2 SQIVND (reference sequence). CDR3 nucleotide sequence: TGTGCCAGTAGGCCGGGACTGCCGGGGGGTCAGCCCCAGCATTTT. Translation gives CASRPGLPGGQPQHF.

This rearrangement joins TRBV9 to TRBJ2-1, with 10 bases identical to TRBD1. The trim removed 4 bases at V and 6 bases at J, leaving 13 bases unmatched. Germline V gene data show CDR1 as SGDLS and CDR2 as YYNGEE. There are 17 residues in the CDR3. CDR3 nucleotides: TGTGCCAGCAGCAGGGGACAGGGGTTCTATTTCGGCAATGAGCAGTTCTTC. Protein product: CASSRGQGFYFGNEQFF.

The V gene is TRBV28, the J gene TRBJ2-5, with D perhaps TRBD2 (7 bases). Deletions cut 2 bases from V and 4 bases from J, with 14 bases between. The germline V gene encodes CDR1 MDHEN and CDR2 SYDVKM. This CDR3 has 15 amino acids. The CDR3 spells CASSLGGALRETQYF. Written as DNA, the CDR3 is TGTGCCAGCAGTTTAGGGGGGGCCTTGAGAGAGACCCAGTACTTC.

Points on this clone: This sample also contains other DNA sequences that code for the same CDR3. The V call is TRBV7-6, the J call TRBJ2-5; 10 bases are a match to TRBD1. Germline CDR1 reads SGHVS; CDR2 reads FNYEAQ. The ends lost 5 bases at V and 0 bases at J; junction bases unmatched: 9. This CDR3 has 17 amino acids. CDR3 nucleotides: TGTGCCAGCAGCCATCCTCCGGGGACAGGGGACCAAGAGACCCAGTACTTC. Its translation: CASSHPPGTGDQETQYF.

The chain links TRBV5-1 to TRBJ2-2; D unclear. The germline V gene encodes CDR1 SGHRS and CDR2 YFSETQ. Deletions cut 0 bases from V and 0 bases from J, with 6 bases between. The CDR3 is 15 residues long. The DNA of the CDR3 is TGCGCCAGCAGCTTGGAGCCTCCGAACACCGGGGAGCTGTTTTTT. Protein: CASSLEPPNTGELFF.

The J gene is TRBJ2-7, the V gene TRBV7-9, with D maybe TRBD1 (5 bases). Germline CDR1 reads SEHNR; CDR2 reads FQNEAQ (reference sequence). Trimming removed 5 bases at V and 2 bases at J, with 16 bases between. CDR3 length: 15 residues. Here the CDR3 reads CASSPGGTGPYEQYF. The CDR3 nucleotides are TGTGCCAGCAGCCCCGGTGGCACAGGCCCCTACGAGCAGTACTTC.

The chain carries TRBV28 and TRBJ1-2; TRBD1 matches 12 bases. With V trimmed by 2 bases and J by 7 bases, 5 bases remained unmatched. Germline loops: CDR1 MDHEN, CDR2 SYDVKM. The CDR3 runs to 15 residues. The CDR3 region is CASSLGTGGASGYTF. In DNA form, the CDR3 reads TGTGCCAGCAGTTTAGGGACAGGGGGCGCATCTGGCTACACCTTC.

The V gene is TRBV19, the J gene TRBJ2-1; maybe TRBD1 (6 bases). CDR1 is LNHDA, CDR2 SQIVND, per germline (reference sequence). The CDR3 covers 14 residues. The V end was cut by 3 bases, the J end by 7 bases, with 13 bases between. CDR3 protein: CASSIQGSWNEQFF. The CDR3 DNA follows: TGTGCCAGTAGTATTCAGGGGTCGTGGAATGAGCAGTTCTTC.

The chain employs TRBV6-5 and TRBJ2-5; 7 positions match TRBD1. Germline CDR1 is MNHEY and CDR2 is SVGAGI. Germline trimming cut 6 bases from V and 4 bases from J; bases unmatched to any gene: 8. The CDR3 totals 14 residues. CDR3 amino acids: CASRRQGVGETQYF. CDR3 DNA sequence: TGTGCCAGCAGGCGCCAGGGGGTCGGAGAGACCCAGTACTTC.

CDR3 region: CASSLTSGGTAEAFF. The CDR3 DNA sequence: TGTGCCAGCAGCCTCACATCAGGGGGAACGGCTGAAGCTTTCTTT. This chain uses TRBV9 with TRBJ1-1, with 7 positions matching TRBD1. The CDR3 spans 15 residues. With V trimmed by 4 bases and J by 6 bases, 12 bases remained unmatched. Germline lookup yields CDR1 SGDLS and CDR2 YYNGEE.

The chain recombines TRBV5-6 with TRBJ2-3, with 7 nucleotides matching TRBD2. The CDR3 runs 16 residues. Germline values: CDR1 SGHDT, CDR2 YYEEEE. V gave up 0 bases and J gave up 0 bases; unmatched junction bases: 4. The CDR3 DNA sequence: TGTGCCAGCAGCTTGGGGCGGGAGCGGAGCACAGATACGCAGTATTTT. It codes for CASSLGRERSTDTQYF.